This is a list of T cell receptor beta chains from one sample in a study of cytomegalovirus exposure and HLA in healthy donors. Repertoires were generated with immunoSEQ multiplex PCR, while TCRdb's copy carries only in-frame clones and drops some. The sample records under 200,000 clones, around 68% being singletons. The sample taken for sequencing was PBMCs. These receptors were obtained from a middle-aged man in good health and CMV-seronegative. The conserved cysteine and the conserved F or W are not part of the CDR3 here.

J: TRBJ2-5; V: TRBV5-4; CDR3: ASSLRLAGQETQY
J: TRBJ1-4; V: TRBV28; CDR3: ASSLPFRGATNEKLF
J: TRBJ2-7; V: TRBV18; CDR3: ASSPGQSGTYEQY
J: TRBJ1-1; V: TRBV6-5; CDR3: ASSGRVRNTEAF
J: TRBJ1-5; V: TRBV28; CDR3: ASSTRDRVTKPQH
J: TRBJ1-5; V: TRBV28; CDR3: ASGVGSQPQH
J: TRBJ2-7; V: TRBV6-5; CDR3: ASSSLDGGSSYEQY
J: TRBJ1-5; V: TRBV5-6; CDR3: ASSLRQQPQH
J: TRBJ1-6; V: TRBV7-9; CDR3: ASSFLQGINNSPLH
J: TRBJ1-4; V: TRBV19; CDR3: ASSIGGLTNEKLF
J: TRBJ1-2; V: TRBV7-2; CDR3: ASSSTGAGGYT
J: TRBJ1-2; V: TRBV7-8; CDR3: ASSQGQGGAGYT
J: TRBJ2-3; V: TRBV5-1; CDR3: ASSRDRVADTQY
J: TRBJ1-1; V: TRBV6-6; CDR3: ASSNQGFTEAF
J: TRBJ2-7; V: TRBV28; CDR3: ASSLGTGKTYEQY
J: TRBJ2-4; V: TRBV19; CDR3: ASSDLTGQAKNIQY
J: TRBJ1-6; V: TRBV6-5; CDR3: ASRGQTYNSPLH
J: TRBJ1-5; V: TRBV6-5; CDR3: ASNPRTGGNQPQH
J: TRBJ1-1; V: TRBV7-9; CDR3: ASSLPGGPEAF
J: TRBJ2-2; V: TRBV5-6; CDR3: ASSLAGAGGELF
J: TRBJ1-1; V: TRBV5-4; CDR3: ASSLGAGTMNTEAF
J: TRBJ1-6; V: TRBV7-3; CDR3: ASSWGQGYNSPLH
J: TRBJ2-3; V: TRBV5-1; CDR3: ASSPGTGRDTQY
J: TRBJ2-2; V: TRBV6-4; CDR3: ASCGLANTGELF
J: TRBJ1-1; V: TRBV5-4; CDR3: ASSSPGTGSAEAF
J: TRBJ1-1; V: TRBV6-5; CDR3: ASSYLRGSSNTEAF
J: TRBJ1-1; V: TRBV13; CDR3: ASSLLRGTEAF
J: TRBJ2-2; V: TRBV4-3; CDR3: ASSQDQAGGPIGELF
J: TRBJ2-3; V: TRBV18; CDR3: ASSPNRGDTQY
J: TRBJ1-3; V: TRBV20-1; CDR3: SARDIYTIY
J: TRBJ1-1; V: TRBV6-5; CDR3: ASKYDRGGTEAF
J: TRBJ1-2; V: TRBV6-5; CDR3: ASSEQGIRDGYT
J: TRBJ1-6; V: TRBV27; CDR3: ASSLYAAGSPLH
J: TRBJ1-2; V: TRBV7-8; CDR3: ASSPGLYGYT
J: TRBJ1-1; V: TRBV25-1; CDR3: ASSELQGARGTEAF
J: TRBJ1-2; V: TRBV28; CDR3: ASRKQGVNYGYT
J: TRBJ2-7; V: TRBV6-6; CDR3: ASSFLTSGGHEQY